This T cell receptor beta chain was captured by sequencing in a study of shared clonotypes between healthy human individuals. The CDR3 has 14 residues. The germline V gene encodes CDR1 SGHDT and CDR2 YYEEEE. Trimming removed 2 bases at V and 1 base at J, with 9 bases between. The protocol was immunoSEQ multiplex PCR, while the TCRdb copy is restricted to in-frame clones and leaves out a portion. The data contain some 1 million clones, roughly 80% of them singletons. The chain employs TRBV5-6 and TRBJ1-1; no clear D gene. The sequencing sample was made of memory CD4+ T cells sorted from blood. This sample's subset: CD45RA-negative fraction. This clonotype was sampled from a man aged 18 to 29 in good health. The DNA of the CDR3 is TGTGCCAGCAGCTTCGGGGTGCGGAACACTGAAGCTTTCTTT. Translating gives CASSFGVRNTEAFF.